The clone carrying this T cell receptor (beta chain) appeared many times. Its antigen is unidentified. This CDR3 region has 14 residues. The germline V and J ends were trimmed by 0 bases and 8 bases, with 13 bases remaining between them. Germline CDR1 LGHDT, CDR2 YNNKEL (reference sequence). The sample is drawn from a study of regulatory T cells in long-lasting Graves disease. Findings and limits, study-wide: Favoring TRBV28, TRBJ1-2 and TRBJ2-5 was a feature seen in persistent disease.

The time point denotes: newly diagnosed GD, antithyroid drugs for less than 3 months. From PBMCs, RNA was extracted and then used to make the TCR library. HTBI primers from iRepertoire and Arm-PCR of CDR3 regions yielded the TCR beta libraries. In the source study's methods: Gene usage covered 50 to 75 TRBV and 14 TRBJ segments. MiXCR was run by TCRdb on the multiplex PCR reads, yielding one entry per CDR3 protein. TCRdb's processing, not the study's, gives the V and J calls here. The sample carries 500,000 or so distinct CDR3 sequences, 15% to 20% recorded once. These data were also filed under a second study, of T cells in Graves' hyperthyroidism and ophthalmopathy.

This sequence joins TRBV3-1 and TRBJ1-2; weak D call: TRBD1 (6 bases). The input for sequencing was peripheral blood mononuclear cells (PBMCs), taken at new diagnosis, from a patient treated with antithyroid drugs. This TCR was sampled from a man in his forties with Graves disease. As DNA, the CDR3 is TGTGCCAGCAGCCAAGATTTGGGGGGCGAGGGCTACACCTTC. Protein sequence: CASSQDLGGEGYTF.